The T cell receptor beta chain described here comes from a study of blood T cells in healthy people across ages. Findings and caveats of the study: It was held that diversity estimates obtained from one million T cells represented underestimates.

Note on this clonotype: Antigen unknown.

Trimming left V 2 bases short and J 0 bases short, with 12 bases between. Germline V gene sequence: CDR1 SGHRS, CDR2 YFSETQ. The CDR3 loop spans 16 amino acids. Together with a sample-barcoded 5' primer, a J-beta primer mix was included in a second PCR lasting about 7 to 11 cycles. A template-switch adaptor with 12 random nucleotides tagged each cDNA molecule. TCRdb ran MiXCR on the 5' RACE reads and lists one entry per CDR3 protein. The sample holds 700,000 or so distinct CDR3 sequences, 20% to 25% seen once. The sequence was collected from a man aged 65 to 85 in good health. This chain links TRBV5-1 with TRBJ2-1, with D perhaps TRBD2 (5 bases). The sample comprised blood. The CDR3 DNA reads as TGCGCCAGCAGCTTCGATCCGGGAAGCTCCTACAATGAGCAGTTCTTC. This codes for CASSFDPGSSYNEQFF. Combining the CDR3 with reference TRBV5-1 and TRBJ2-1 gives the whole variable domain KAGVTQTPRYLIKTRGQQVTLSCSPISGHRSVSWYQQTPGQGLQFLFEYFSETQRNKGNFPGRFSGRQFSNSRSEMNVSTLELGDSALYLCASSFDPGSSYNEQFFGPGTRLTVL.